Below are 27 T cell receptor beta chains sequenced from a single sample in a study of shared clonotypes between healthy human individuals. Here immunoSEQ multiplex PCR was the method, and the copy in TCRdb shows in-frame clones only, minus some. Among about 1 million clones, approximately 68% were seen once, and the ten largest hold about 1.5%. The sequenced sample was memory CD4+ T cells sorted from blood. As to subset: CD45RA-negative fraction. These receptors originate from a man aged 18 to 30 in good health.

Points on this clone: The sample holds other DNA sequences that translate to the same CDR3. The chain joins TRBV29-1 to TRBJ2-5; D might be TRBD1 (5 bases). The V and J ends lost 2 bases and 3 bases respectively, with 7 bases between them. This CDR3 contains 12 residues. Germline V gene data show CDR1 as SQVTM and CDR2 as ANQGSEA. CDR3 DNA: TGCAGCGTTGAATGGGGCAAAGAGACCCAGTACTTC. It translates to CSVEWGKETQYF.

The V gene is TRBV7-2, the J gene TRBJ1-5; TRBD1 matches 9 bases. V lost 3 bases to trimming and J lost 9 bases; unmatched junction nucleotides: 6. This CDR3 comprises 14 residues. Germline loops: CDR1 SGHTA, CDR2 FQGNSA. This CDR3 reads CASSLLTGGMPQHF. Here the CDR3 DNA reads TGTGCCAGCAGCTTGTTGACAGGGGGAATGCCCCAGCATTTT.

This clone was detected once. This chain uses TRBV6-5 with TRBJ1-1; unclear D gene. The CDR3 totals 13 residues. V was pared by 6 bases and J by 8 bases, with 16 bases between. Germline V gene lookup returns CDR1 MNHEY and CDR2 SVGAGI. Here the CDR3 reads CASSPGRVGEAFF. Written as DNA, the CDR3 is TGTGCCAGCAGCCCCGGACGGGTTGGGGAAGCTTTCTTT.

The chain uses TRBV5-6 and TRBJ1-1; D unclear. Germline loops: CDR1 SGHDT, CDR2 YYEEEE. The length of the CDR3 is 14 residues. The V end lost 5 bases, the J end lost 1 base, and 12 bases lay between the germline ends. The CDR3 protein is CASSKGTANTEAFF. For the CDR3, the DNA is TGTGCCAGCAGTAAGGGCACGGCGAACACTGAAGCTTTCTTT.

As concerns this clone: This specimen includes other DNA sequences encoding the same CDR3. V gene TRBV20-1 combines with J gene TRBJ2-5; perhaps TRBD1 as D (5 bases). The CDR3 spans 11 residues. Trimming removed 2 bases from V and 5 bases from J, with 6 bases in between. Germline CDR1 DFQATT, CDR2 SNEGSKA (reference sequence). The CDR3 nucleotides read TGCAGTGCTAGAAGGGGTGAGACCCAGTACTTC. Translating it yields CSARRGETQYF.

The V gene is TRBV6-1, the J gene TRBJ1-1; no clear D gene. Germline V gene data show CDR1 as MNHNS and CDR2 as SASEGT. The CDR3 extends over 14 amino acids. Trimming took off 3 bases at V and 10 bases at J, with 18 bases between the two ends. The CDR3 DNA follows: TGTGCCAGCAGTGAGGAGTTAGGCCCGTCTGGAGCTTTCTTT. Translated, it gives CASSEELGPSGAFF.

To note about this clone: It differs at one base from a far larger clone, so likely a read error. This chain uses TRBV29-1 with TRBJ2-7; D gene unclear. This CDR3 has 11 amino acids. CDR1 is SQVTM, CDR2 ANQGSEA, per germline. CDR3 residues: CNVERSYEQYF. DNA of the CDR3: TGCAACGTTGAGAGATCCTACGAGCAGTACTTC.

V is TRBV10-3 and J is TRBJ1-1, with D perhaps TRBD1 (5 bases). CDR3 size: 13 residues. V lost 11 bases to trimming and J lost 2 bases, with 15 bases between them. The germline V gene has CDR1 ENHRY and CDR2 SYGVKD. CDR3 loop: CASWGGLNTEAFF. CDR3 coding DNA: TGTGCCTCCTGGGGGGGTCTTAACACTGAAGCTTTCTTT.

The table lists this clone with a count of one. This chain connects TRBV5-1 to TRBJ1-5; possibly TRBD1 for D (6 bases). Per the germline V gene, CDR1 is SGHRS and CDR2 is YFSETQ. The ends were cut back, 5 bases at V and 3 bases at J, with 12 bases in the middle. The CDR3 totals 14 residues. The CDR3 sequence: CASRAGTNNQPQHF. As DNA, the CDR3 is TGCGCCAGCAGGGCCGGGACAAACAATCAGCCCCAGCATTTT.

The J gene is TRBJ2-4, the V gene TRBV7-2, with 10 nucleotides matching TRBD2. Trimming at V came to 5 bases and at J to 3 bases, leaving 7 bases not matched to a gene. Germline loops: CDR1 SGHTA, CDR2 FQGNSA. The CDR3 extends over 16 amino acids. CDR3 amino acids: CASSATSGKGKNIQYF. The CDR3 DNA follows: TGTGCCAGCAGCGCCACTAGCGGGAAGGGCAAAAACATTCAGTACTTC.

A note on this clone: Given a much more abundant clone one base away, this may be a read error. The chain joins TRBV7-8 to TRBJ1-5, with D hard to call. The CDR3 totals 13 residues. CDR1 is SGHVS, CDR2 FQNEAQ, per germline. V lost 5 bases and J 2 bases, leaving 7 bases between the germline ends. DNA of the CDR3: TGTGCCAGCAGCCCGAGGGGCAATCAGCCCCAGCATTTT. Encoded protein: CASSPRGNQPQHF.

CDR3 region: CASSFRGDEQYF. CDR3 in DNA: TGTGCCAGCAGCTTTAGGGGGGACGAGCAGTACTTC. The V call is TRBV7-6, the J call TRBJ2-7; D may be TRBD1 or TRBD2 (6 bases each). This CDR3 spans 12 amino acids. CDR1 SGHVS and CDR2 FNYEAQ come from the germline V gene. V was pared by 3 bases and J by 5 bases, with 8 bases between.

This chain connects TRBV18 to TRBJ2-7, with 9 nucleotides matching TRBD1. CDR3 size: 14 residues. Germline loops: CDR1 KGHSH, CDR2 LQKENI. J gave up 5 bases and V 6 bases, and 8 bases lay outside the gene matches. The CDR3 sequence is CASSPPDRGNEQYF. The CDR3 DNA follows: TGTGCCAGCTCCCCGCCGGACAGGGGTAACGAGCAGTACTTC.

This rearrangement joins TRBV25-1 to TRBJ1-5, with 7 bases that match TRBD1. J lost 6 bases, V lost 6 bases, and 2 bases had no gene match. The CDR3 is 12 residues long. Per the germline V gene, CDR1 is MGHDK and CDR2 is SYGVNS. CDR3 nucleotide sequence: TGTGCCAGCAGGGACAGGCCTCAGCCCCAGCATTTT. Translated: CASRDRPQPQHF. The full variable domain, rest sourced from reference TRBV25-1 and TRBJ1-5, is EADIYQTPRYLVIGTGKKITLECSQTMGHDKMYWYQQDPGMELHLIHYSYGVNSTEKGDLSSESTVSRIRTEHFPLTLESARPSHTSQYLCASRDRPQPQHFGDGTRLSIL.

This chain joins TRBV7-2 and TRBJ2-3; maybe TRBD1 (5 bases). Germline values: CDR1 SGHTA, CDR2 FQGNSA. V lost 0 bases, J lost 5 bases, and 12 bases lay in between. The CDR3 is made up of 15 amino acids. The CDR3 DNA sequence: TGTGCCAGCAGCTTAGCCAGGGAAATCCTAGATACGCAGTATTTT. It encodes CASSLAREILDTQYF. Full variable domain (rest looked up from reference TRBV7-2 and TRBJ2-3): GAGVSQSPSNKVTEKGKDVELRCDPISGHTALYWYRQSLGQGLEFLIYFQGNSAPDKSGLPSDRFSAERTGGSVSTLTIQRTQQEDSAVYLCASSLAREILDTQYFGPGTRLTVL.

This clone appeared a single time. The rearrangement joins TRBV27 to TRBJ1-5, with D possibly TRBD1 on 5 matching bases. Trimming removed 1 base at V and 0 bases at J, with 13 bases between. Germline V gives CDR1 MNHEY, CDR2 SMNVEV (reference sequence). The CDR3 runs 17 residues. The CDR3, as DNA: TGTGCCAGCAGTTTATTTGCGGGGCTAGGTAGCAATCAGCCCCAGCATTTT. Its translation is CASSLFAGLGSNQPQHF.

The genes are TRBV28 and TRBJ1-5; 9 nucleotides match TRBD1. The CDR3 is 14 residues long. The J segment lost 7 bases and the V segment lost 1 base, leaving 2 bases of the junction unmatched. The germline V gene has CDR1 MDHEN and CDR2 SYDVKM. The CDR3 spells CASSLLTGGQPQHF. In DNA form, the CDR3 reads TGTGCCAGCAGTTTATTGACAGGGGGGCAGCCCCAGCATTTT.

The chain links TRBV5-4 to TRBJ2-3, with D perhaps TRBD2 (6 bases). Germline V gene sequence: CDR1 SGHNT, CDR2 YYREEE (reference sequence). V was shortened by 3 bases and J by 5 bases, with 19 bases between the two germline ends. The CDR3 has 16 residues. The CDR3 DNA reads TGTGCCAGCAGCTCGGGACGGGGGAGTAAAGGAGATACGCAGTATTTT. This codes for CASSSGRGSKGDTQYF.

The gene calls are TRBV28 and TRBJ1-4; no reliable D call. Trimming pared 3 bases from V and 7 bases from J, leaving 9 bases between. Germline assignment: CDR1 MDHEN and CDR2 SYDVKM. The CDR3 spans 13 residues. The CDR3 DNA follows: TGTGCCAGCAGTTTCGGATTCGGTGAAAAACTGTTTTTT. Encoded protein: CASSFGFGEKLFF.

This chain links TRBV15 with TRBJ2-3, with D unclear. This CDR3 has 16 amino acids. Trimming pared 0 bases from V and 4 bases from J, leaving 14 bases between. Germline-derived CDR1 and CDR2 are LNHNV and YYDKDF (reference sequence). CDR3 loop: CATSRDRANSPDTQYF. CDR3 sequence (DNA): TGTGCCACCAGCAGAGATCGGGCAAATTCCCCAGATACGCAGTATTTT.

This clone showed up just once. CDR3 bases: TGCGCCAGCAGTCACTGGCAGGGCCCGAGCTCCTATAATTCACCCCTCCACTTT. As protein: CASSHWQGPSSYNSPLHF. The chain combines TRBV23-1 with TRBJ1-6, with a weak D call TRBD1 (5 bases). TRBV23-1 qualifies as an ORF whose function is uncertain. Trimming took 3 bases from V and 0 from J, leaving 15 bases between them. This CDR3 region has 18 residues.

V and J are TRBV7-9 and TRBJ2-5; 8 bases map to TRBD2. V dropped 5 bases and J dropped 5; count of bases not matched to a gene: 13. The germline gives CDR1 SEHNR, CDR2 FQNEAQ (reference sequence). This CDR3 contains 16 residues. The CDR3 DNA follows: TGTGCCAGCAGCCCACGGCCCGGGAGGGGTAGGGAGACCCAGTACTTC. As protein: CASSPRPGRGRETQYF.

This clone was counted a few times. The rearrangement uses TRBV2 and TRBJ1-1; D is ambiguous. This CDR3 has 13 amino acids. Trimming shortened V by 10 bases and J by 0 bases, and 12 bases separated the two germline ends. Germline CDR1 is SNHLY and CDR2 is FYNNEI. The CDR3 protein is CATIPPLNTEAFF. In DNA, the CDR3 is TGTGCCACCATCCCTCCCTTGAACACTGAAGCTTTCTTT. Variable domain in full (rest from reference TRBV2 and TRBJ1-1): EPEVTQTPSHQVTQMGQEVILRCVPISNHLYFYWYRQILGQKVEFLVSFYNNEISEKSEIFDDQFSVERPDGSNFTLKIRSTKLEDSAMYFCATIPPLNTEAFFGQGTRLTVV.

This chain links TRBV19 with TRBJ2-7; 8 positions match TRBD1. CDR3 size: 15 residues. The germline gives CDR1 LNHDA, CDR2 SQIVND (reference sequence). The V gene end was trimmed by 5 bases and the J gene end by 3 bases; junction bases not matched to a gene: 9. The CDR3 region is CASSARDRNHYEQYF. CDR3 in DNA: TGTGCCAGTAGTGCACGGGACAGGAACCACTACGAGCAGTACTTC.

V gene TRBV10-3 combines with J gene TRBJ1-1; D perhaps matches TRBD1 (6 bases). The germline CDR1 and CDR2 sequences are ENHRY and SYGVKD. Trimming pared 0 bases from V and 3 bases from J, leaving 17 bases between. The CDR3 sequence is 17 residues long. The DNA for the CDR3 is TGTGCCATCAGTGAGTCAGACGGGGGCAGGGAGGACACTGAAGCTTTCTTT. Amino acid sequence: CAISESDGGREDTEAFF.

In its sample, this clone was seen a few times. The chain employs TRBV6-1 and TRBJ2-7; 9 positions agree with TRBD2. The CDR3 spans 16 residues. In germline, CDR1 is MNHNS, CDR2 SASEGT. The trim removed 2 bases at V and 6 bases at J, leaving 11 bases unmatched. CDR3 residues: CASSENKAGGLGEQYF. The CDR3 DNA is TGTGCCAGCAGTGAAAATAAAGCGGGAGGCCTTGGCGAGCAGTACTTC.

The chain couples TRBV6-1 to TRBJ2-7; D is perhaps TRBD1 or TRBD2 (5 bases each). This CDR3 has 11 residues. Trimming left V 4 bases short and J 9 bases short, with 10 bases between. The V gene's germline CDR1 is MNHNS and CDR2 SASEGT. The CDR3: CASSVGATQYF. CDR3 nucleotide sequence: TGTGCCAGCAGTGTCGGGGCGACGCAGTACTTC.